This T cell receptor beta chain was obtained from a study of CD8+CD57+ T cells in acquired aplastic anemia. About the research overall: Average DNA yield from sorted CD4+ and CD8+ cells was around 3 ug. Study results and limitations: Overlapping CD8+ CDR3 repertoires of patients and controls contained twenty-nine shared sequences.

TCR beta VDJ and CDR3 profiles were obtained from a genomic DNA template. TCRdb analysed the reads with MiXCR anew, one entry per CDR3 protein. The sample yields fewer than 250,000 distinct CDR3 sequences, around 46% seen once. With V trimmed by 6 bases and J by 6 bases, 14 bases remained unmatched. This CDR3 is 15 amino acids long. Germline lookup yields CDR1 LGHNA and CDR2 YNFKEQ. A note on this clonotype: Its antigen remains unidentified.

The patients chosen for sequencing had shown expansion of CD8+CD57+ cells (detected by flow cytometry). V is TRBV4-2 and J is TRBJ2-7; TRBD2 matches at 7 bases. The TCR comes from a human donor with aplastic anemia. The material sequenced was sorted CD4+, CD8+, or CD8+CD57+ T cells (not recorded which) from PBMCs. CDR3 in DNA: TGTGCCAGCAGTGCCGAGCGGGAATTACGAGCCGAGCAGTACTTC. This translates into CASSAERELRAEQYF.